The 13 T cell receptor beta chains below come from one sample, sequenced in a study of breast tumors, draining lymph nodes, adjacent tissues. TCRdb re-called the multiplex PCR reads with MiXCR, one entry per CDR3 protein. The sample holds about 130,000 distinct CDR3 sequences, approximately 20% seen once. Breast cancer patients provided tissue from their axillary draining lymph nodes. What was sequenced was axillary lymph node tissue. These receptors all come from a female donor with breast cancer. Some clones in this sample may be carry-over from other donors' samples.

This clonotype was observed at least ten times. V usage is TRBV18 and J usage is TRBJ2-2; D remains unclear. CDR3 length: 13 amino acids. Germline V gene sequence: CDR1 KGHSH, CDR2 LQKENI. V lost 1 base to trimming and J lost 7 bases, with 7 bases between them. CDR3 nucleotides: TGTGCCAGCTCACCACTACGAGGCGGGGAGCTGTTTTTT. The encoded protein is CASSPLRGGELFF.

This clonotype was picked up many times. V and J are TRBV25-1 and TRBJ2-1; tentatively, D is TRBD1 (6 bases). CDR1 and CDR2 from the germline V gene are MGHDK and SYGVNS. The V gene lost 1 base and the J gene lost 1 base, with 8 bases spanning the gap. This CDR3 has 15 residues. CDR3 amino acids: CASSEWGPSYNEQFF. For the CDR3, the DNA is TGTGCCAGCAGTGAATGGGGGCCGTCCTACAATGAGCAGTTCTTC.

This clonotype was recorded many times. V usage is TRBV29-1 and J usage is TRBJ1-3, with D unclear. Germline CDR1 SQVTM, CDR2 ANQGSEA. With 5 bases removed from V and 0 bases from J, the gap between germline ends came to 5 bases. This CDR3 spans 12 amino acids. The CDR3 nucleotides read TGCAGCGTTTTCCTCTCTGGAAACACCATATATTTT. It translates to CSVFLSGNTIYF.

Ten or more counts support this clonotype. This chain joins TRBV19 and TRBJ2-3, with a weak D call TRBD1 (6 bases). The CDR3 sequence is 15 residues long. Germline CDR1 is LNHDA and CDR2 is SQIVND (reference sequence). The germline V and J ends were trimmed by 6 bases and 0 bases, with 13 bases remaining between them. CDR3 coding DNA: TGTGCCAGTAGGACCCGGACAGCGAGCACAGATACGCAGTATTTT. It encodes CASRTRTASTDTQYF.

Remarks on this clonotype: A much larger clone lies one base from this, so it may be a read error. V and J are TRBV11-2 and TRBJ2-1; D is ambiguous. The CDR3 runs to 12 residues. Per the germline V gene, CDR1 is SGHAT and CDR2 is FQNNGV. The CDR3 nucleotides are TGTGCCTGCAGCCCTGGGCATGATGAGCAGTTCTTC. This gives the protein CACSPGHDEQFF. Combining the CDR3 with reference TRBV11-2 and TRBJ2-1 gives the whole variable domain EAGVAQSPRYKIIEKRQSVAFWCNPISGHATLYWYQQILGQGPKLLIQFQNNGVVDDSQLPKDRFSAERLKGVDSTLKIQPAKLEDSAVYLCACSPGHDEQFFGPGTRLTVL.

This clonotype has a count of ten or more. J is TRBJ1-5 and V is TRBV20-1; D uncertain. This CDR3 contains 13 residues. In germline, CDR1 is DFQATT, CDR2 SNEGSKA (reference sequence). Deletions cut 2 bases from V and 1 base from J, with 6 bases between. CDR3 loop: CSARPGSNQPQHF. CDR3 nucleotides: TGCAGTGCTAGACCGGGAAGCAATCAGCCCCAGCATTTT.

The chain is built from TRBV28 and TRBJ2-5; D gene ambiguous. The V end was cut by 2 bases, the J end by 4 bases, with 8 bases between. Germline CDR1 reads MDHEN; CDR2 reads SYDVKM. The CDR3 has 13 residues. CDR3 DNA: TGTGCCAGCAGTTTAGACATCCGAGAGACCCAGTACTTC. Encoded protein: CASSLDIRETQYF.

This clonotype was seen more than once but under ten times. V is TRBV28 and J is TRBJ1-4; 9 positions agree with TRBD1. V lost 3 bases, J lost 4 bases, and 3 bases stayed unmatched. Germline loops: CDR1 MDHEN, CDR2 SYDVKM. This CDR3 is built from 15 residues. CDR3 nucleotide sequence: TGTGCCAGCAGTTTCGGGACAGGGATTAATGAAAAACTGTTTTTT. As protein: CASSFGTGINEKLFF.

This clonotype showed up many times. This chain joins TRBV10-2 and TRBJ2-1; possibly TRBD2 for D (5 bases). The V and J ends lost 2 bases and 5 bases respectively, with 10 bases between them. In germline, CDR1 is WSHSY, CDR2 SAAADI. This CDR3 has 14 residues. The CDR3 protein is CASSEASPHNEQFF. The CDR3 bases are TGCGCCAGCAGTGAGGCTAGCCCACACAATGAGCAGTTCTTC.

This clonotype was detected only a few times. The CDR3 DNA is TGTGCCAGCCTACTCCACCTAATGACAGGGCGTTGTAGCAATCAGCCCCAGCATTTT. This encodes CASLLHLMTGRCSNQPQHF. The V gene is TRBV4-2, the J gene TRBJ1-5, with 7 bases identical to TRBD1. J gave up 0 bases and V 8 bases, and 19 bases lay outside the gene matches. From germline, CDR1 is LGHNA and CDR2 YNFKEQ. This CDR3 region has 19 residues.

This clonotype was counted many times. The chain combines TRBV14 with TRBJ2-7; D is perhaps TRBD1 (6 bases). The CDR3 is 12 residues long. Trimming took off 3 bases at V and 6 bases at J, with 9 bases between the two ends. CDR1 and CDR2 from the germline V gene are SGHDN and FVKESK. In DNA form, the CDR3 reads TGTGCCAGCAGCCACACAGGGTTCGAGCAGTACTTC. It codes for CASSHTGFEQYF.

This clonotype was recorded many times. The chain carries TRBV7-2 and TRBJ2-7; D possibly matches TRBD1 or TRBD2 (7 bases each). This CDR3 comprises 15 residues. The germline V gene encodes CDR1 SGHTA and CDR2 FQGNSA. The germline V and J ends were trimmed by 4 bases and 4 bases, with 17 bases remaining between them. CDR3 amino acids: CASSSRGGGGYEQYF. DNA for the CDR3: TGTGCCAGCAGCTCCAGGGGAGGGGGCGGGTACGAGCAGTACTTC.

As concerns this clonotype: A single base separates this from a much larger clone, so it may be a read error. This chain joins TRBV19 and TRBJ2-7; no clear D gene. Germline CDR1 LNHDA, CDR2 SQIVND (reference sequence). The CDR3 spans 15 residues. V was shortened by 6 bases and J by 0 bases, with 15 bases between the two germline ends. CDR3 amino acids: CASSAGRALSYEQYF. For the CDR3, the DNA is TGTGCCAGTAGCGCCGGAAGGGCCCTCTCCTACGAGCAGTACTTC.